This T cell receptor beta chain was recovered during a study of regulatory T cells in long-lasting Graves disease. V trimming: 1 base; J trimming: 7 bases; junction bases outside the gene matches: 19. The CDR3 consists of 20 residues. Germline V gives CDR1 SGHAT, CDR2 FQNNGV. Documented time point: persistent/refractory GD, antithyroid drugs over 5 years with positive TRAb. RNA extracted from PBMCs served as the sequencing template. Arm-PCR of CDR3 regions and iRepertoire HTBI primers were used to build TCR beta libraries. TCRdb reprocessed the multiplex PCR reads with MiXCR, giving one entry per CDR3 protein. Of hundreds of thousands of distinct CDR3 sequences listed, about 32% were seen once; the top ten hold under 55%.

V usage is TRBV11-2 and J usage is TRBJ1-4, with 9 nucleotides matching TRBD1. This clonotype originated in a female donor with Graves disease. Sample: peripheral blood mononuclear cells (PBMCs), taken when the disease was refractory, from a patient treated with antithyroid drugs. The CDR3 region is CASSLGPGQGSLGVFEKLFF. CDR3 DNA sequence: TGTGCCAGCAGCTTAGGCCCGGGACAGGGCTCACTTGGCGTTTTTGAAAAACTGTTTTTT.